This T cell receptor beta chain was recovered during a study of blood T cell repertoires in COVID-19. At the level of the study: COVID-19 samples collected from the United States, Italy and Spain covered acute and convalescent phases.

The CDR3 consists of 14 residues. V was trimmed by 3 bases and J by 7 bases, leaving 12 bases between them. Germline V lookup: CDR1 LNHDA, CDR2 SQIVND (reference sequence). Sequenced by immunoSEQ multiplex PCR; TCRdb stores in-frame clones only, minus some. The sample lists approximately 270,000 clones, 70% to 90% occurring once. The chain carries TRBV19 and TRBJ1-4; possible D gene TRBD1, 5 bases. The receptor was isolated from a man younger than 35 with active or convalescent COVID-19. Sequencing was done on a sample of peripheral blood. CDR3 loop: CASSIGGKSEKLFF. The CDR3 DNA reads TGTGCCAGTAGTATCGGGGGGAAGAGTGAAAAACTGTTTTTT.